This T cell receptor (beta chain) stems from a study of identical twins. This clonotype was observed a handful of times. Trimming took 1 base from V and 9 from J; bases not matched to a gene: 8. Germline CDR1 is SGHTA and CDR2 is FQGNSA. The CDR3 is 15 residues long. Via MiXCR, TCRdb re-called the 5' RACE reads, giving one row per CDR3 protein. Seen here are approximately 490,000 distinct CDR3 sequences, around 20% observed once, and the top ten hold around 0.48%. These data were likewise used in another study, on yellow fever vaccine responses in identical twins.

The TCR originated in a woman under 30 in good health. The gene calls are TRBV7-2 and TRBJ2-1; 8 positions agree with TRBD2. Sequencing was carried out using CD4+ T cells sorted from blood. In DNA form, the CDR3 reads TGTGCCAGCAGCTTAGTGGGACTAGTGGTAGGTGAGCAGTTCTTC. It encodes CASSLVGLVVGEQFF.